The clone carrying this T cell receptor (beta chain) has ten or more counts. The read ends 3 residues before the CDR3 terminus; that terminus is restored from the germline J gene. Donors gave 5 to 8 ml heparinized peripheral whole blood. The data were taken from a study of T cell clonality in common variable immunodeficiency. The CDR3 length is 14 residues. Germline trimming cut 5 bases from V and 2 bases from J; bases unmatched to any gene: 6. In germline, CDR1 is DFQATT, CDR2 SNEGSKA (reference sequence). Clones were sequenced by immunoSEQ multiplex PCR, and TCRdb holds only the in-frame ones, with some missing. The sample presents under 35,000 clones, none singletons.

The specimen sequenced was peripheral blood mononuclear cells. The rearrangement links TRBV20-1 to TRBJ2-1; the match to TRBD2 covers 7 bases. The receptor was isolated from a person aged 18 to 70 in good health. The CDR3 protein is CSAASGLTYNEQFF. The covered CDR3 bases are TGCAGTGCTGCTAGCGGCCTAACCTACAATGAG.